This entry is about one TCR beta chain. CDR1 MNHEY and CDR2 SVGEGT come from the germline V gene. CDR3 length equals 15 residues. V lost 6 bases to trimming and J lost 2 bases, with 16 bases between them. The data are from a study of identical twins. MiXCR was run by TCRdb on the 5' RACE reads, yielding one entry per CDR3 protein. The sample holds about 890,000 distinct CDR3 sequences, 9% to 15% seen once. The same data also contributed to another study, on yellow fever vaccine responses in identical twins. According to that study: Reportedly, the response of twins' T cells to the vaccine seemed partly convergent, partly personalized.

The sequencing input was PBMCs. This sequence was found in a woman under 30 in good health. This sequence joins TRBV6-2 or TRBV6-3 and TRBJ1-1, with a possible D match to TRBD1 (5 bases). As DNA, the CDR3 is TGTGCCAGCAGCCGCCCCGGGACCGCCAACACTGAAGCTTTCTTT. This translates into CASSRPGTANTEAFF.